Below, 20 T cell receptor beta chains from the same sample are listed, as sequenced in a study of T-cell memory formation after mild COVID-19. In TCRdb, the 5' RACE reads were re-called with MiXCR into one record per CDR3 protein. The sample contains 350,000 to 450,000 distinct CDR3 sequences, 25% to 30% of which appear only once. Sequenced material: PBMCs or a T cell subset sorted from them (not recorded which). Receptors originate from an adult woman who had mild COVID-19 (a few samples of this study predate the infection). Cell type and time point are not known.

This clonotype was counted at least ten times. The chain joins TRBV4-1 to TRBJ1-4, with 9 nucleotides matching TRBD1. Germline V lookup: CDR1 MGHRA, CDR2 YSYEKL. The CDR3 loop spans 15 amino acids. The V segment lost 6 bases and the J segment 8 bases; nucleotides outside the gene matches: 10. CDR3 in DNA: TGCGCCAGCAGGGTACAGGGGGCCCCGGGGGAAAAACTGTTTTTT. Translated, it gives CASRVQGAPGEKLFF.

The V call is TRBV3-1, the J call TRBJ2-7; D gene unclear. Trimming stripped 2 bases from V and 1 base from J, with 3 bases between. CDR3 length equals 12 residues. Per the germline V gene, CDR1 is LGHDT and CDR2 is YNNKEL (reference sequence). CDR3 sequence reads: CASSQKSYEQYF. The CDR3 DNA reads TGTGCCAGCAGCCAAAAGTCCTACGAGCAGTACTTC.

The gene calls are TRBV25-1 and TRBJ2-1; D might be TRBD2 (5 bases). Per germline, CDR1 MGHDK and CDR2 SYGVNS. Between the trimmed V and J ends, which lost 1 base and 12 bases, there was a span of 10 bases. This CDR3 comprises 12 residues. The CDR3 DNA reads as TGTGCCAGCAGTGAATGGGAGTCTTCGCAGTTCTTC. Translating it yields CASSEWESSQFF.

This clonotype was observed a handful of times. The CDR3 nucleotides are TGTGCCAGCAGCTTATTATCGGCTAGCGGGAGCGGGTACAATGAGCAGTTCTTC. Protein: CASSLLSASGSGYNEQFF. The rearrangement uses TRBV11-2 and TRBJ2-1, with TRBD2 identical over 10 bases. V lost 2 bases to trimming and J lost 4 bases; unmatched junction nucleotides: 11. The length of the CDR3 is 18 residues. Germline V lookup: CDR1 SGHAT, CDR2 FQNNGV.

This clonotype came up a few times. The chain employs TRBV20-1 and TRBJ2-7; 10 nucleotides align to TRBD1. V lost 4 bases to trimming and J lost 7 bases; unmatched junction nucleotides: 7. The V gene's germline CDR1 is DFQATT and CDR2 SNEGSKA (reference sequence). CDR3 length: 13 residues. The CDR3, as DNA: TGCAGTGCTAAAGACAGGGGGCGGTGGGAGCAGTACTTC. Its protein product is CSAKDRGRWEQYF.

This clonotype was counted only a few times. The V gene is TRBV12-3 or TRBV12-4, the J gene TRBJ1-5; 7 nucleotides match TRBD1. The J segment lost 3 bases and the V segment lost 7 bases, leaving 15 bases of the junction unmatched. This CDR3 comprises 17 residues. Here the CDR3 DNA reads TGTGCCAGCACCACGGGCCCAGGGGGATTTATCAATCAGCCCCAGCATTTT. This codes for CASTTGPGGFINQPQHF.

The chain's CDR3 is CASSQQGARVGQPQHF. For the CDR3, the DNA is TGTGCCAGCAGCCAGCAAGGAGCGCGGGTGGGTCAGCCCCAGCATTTT. V gene TRBV3-1 combines with J gene TRBJ1-5; D not resolved. This CDR3 contains 16 residues. Trimming left V 3 bases short and J 6 bases short, with 18 bases between. From germline, CDR1 is LGHDT and CDR2 YNNKEL (reference sequence).

This clonotype occurred a few times. The chain joins TRBV20-1 to TRBJ2-3, with D tentatively TRBD1 or TRBD2 (5 bases each). Germline V CDR1 and CDR2: DFQATT, SNEGSKA (reference sequence). V was pared by 3 bases and J by 0 bases, with 7 bases between. The CDR3 has 13 amino acids. The CDR3 DNA reads TGCAGTGCTAGGAGGGGCAGCACAGATACGCAGTATTTT. Encoded protein: CSARRGSTDTQYF.

The CDR3 coding sequence is TGTGCCAGCAGCTTAGTTGGGGTCGGCACAGATACGCAGTATTTT. Encoded protein: CASSLVGVGTDTQYF. This chain links TRBV7-6 with TRBJ2-3; D gene uncertain. This CDR3 has 15 amino acids. CDR1 is SGHVS, CDR2 FNYEAQ, per germline. The V gene lost 1 base and the J gene lost 1 base, with 9 bases spanning the gap.

This clonotype was observed a few times. The gene calls are TRBV5-1 and TRBJ2-7; 9 bases map to TRBD1. J was trimmed by 0 bases and V by 3 bases; bases with no gene match: 1. The CDR3 has 14 amino acids. Germline CDR1 reads SGHRS; CDR2 reads YFSETQ. The CDR3 bases are TGCGCCAGCAGCTGGACAGGGGTCTCCTACGAGCAGTACTTC. Translating gives CASSWTGVSYEQYF.

CDR3 region: CASSGGGQGWEQYF. The CDR3 DNA is TGTGCCAGCAGCGGAGGAGGACAGGGCTGGGAGCAGTACTTC. V is TRBV7-9 and J is TRBJ2-7; TRBD1 matches 8 bases. This CDR3 has 14 residues. The germline gives CDR1 SEHNR, CDR2 FQNEAQ (reference sequence). J lost 7 bases, V lost 5 bases, and 10 bases had no gene match.

In its sample, this clonotype was seen a few times. The chain links TRBV7-2 to TRBJ2-5; 8 bases line up with TRBD2. CDR3 length equals 14 residues. The germline V gene encodes CDR1 SGHTA and CDR2 FQGNSA. Trimming at V came to 1 base and at J to 4 bases, leaving 2 bases not matched to a gene. The CDR3 DNA reads as TGTGCCAGCAGCTTAGGCGGGGGGCCAGAGACCCAGTACTTC. It is translated as CASSLGGGPETQYF.

Only a few counts were recorded for this clonotype. This chain uses TRBV30 with TRBJ2-1, with D perhaps matching TRBD2 (6 bases). The ends were cut back, 0 bases at V and 4 bases at J, with 13 bases in the middle. Germline CDR1 is GTSNPN and CDR2 is SVGIG (reference sequence). The CDR3 runs 15 residues. In DNA form, the CDR3 reads TGTGCCTGGAGTGTACACGGGAGTATGTACAATGAGCAGTTCTTC. It is translated as CAWSVHGSMYNEQFF. The full variable domain, in which reference TRBV30 and TRBJ2-1 provide the parts outside the CDR3, is SQTIHQWPATLVQPVGSPLSLECTVEGTSNPNLYWYRQAAGRGLQLLFYSVGIGQISSEVPQNLSASRPQDRQFILSSKKLLLSDSGFYLCAWSVHGSMYNEQFFGPGTRLTVL.

J is TRBJ1-2 and V is TRBV20-1; a possible D gene is TRBD1 (5 bases). Trimming pared 3 bases from V and 6 bases from J, leaving 17 bases between. Germline CDR1 is DFQATT and CDR2 is SNEGSKA (reference sequence). The CDR3 consists of 14 residues. This CDR3 is CSASPRPGSHGYTF. The CDR3 DNA follows: TGCAGTGCTAGTCCTCGGCCAGGGAGCCATGGCTACACCTTC.

This chain joins TRBV20-1 and TRBJ1-2; 9 nucleotides line up with TRBD1. Losses at the gene ends were 0 bases for V and 8 bases for J; bases not matched to a gene: 7. This CDR3 has 14 amino acids. Per germline, CDR1 DFQATT and CDR2 SNEGSKA (reference sequence). This CDR3 reads CSARDGGTGKGYTF. In DNA, the CDR3 is TGCAGTGCTAGAGATGGGGGGACAGGGAAAGGCTACACCTTC.

This clonotype has just a few counts. V gene TRBV5-6 combines with J gene TRBJ1-5; the D gene is possibly TRBD1 (6 bases). The CDR3 runs 15 residues. The germline V gene has CDR1 SGHDT and CDR2 YYEEEE. Trimming left V 1 base short and J 6 bases short, with 14 bases between. CDR3 DNA sequence: TGTGCCAGCAGCTTGAGGCCAGGGGCACGTCAGCCCCAGCATTTT. Translated, it gives CASSLRPGARQPQHF.

In its sample, this clonotype was seen a few times. This chain joins TRBV7-6 and TRBJ2-2, with a weak D call TRBD1 (6 bases). Trimming stripped 0 bases from V and 5 bases from J, with 10 bases between. The germline V gene has CDR1 SGHVS and CDR2 FNYEAQ. The CDR3 contains 15 residues. The chain's CDR3 is CASSLAVGGTGELFF. The CDR3 bases are TGTGCCAGCAGCTTAGCCGTAGGGGGAACCGGGGAGCTGTTTTTT.

The chain employs TRBV28 and TRBJ1-5, with TRBD1 matching over 7 bases. CDR3 length equals 15 residues. CDR1 is MDHEN and CDR2 is SYDVKM in the germline V gene. V trimming: 6 bases; J trimming: 4 bases; junction bases outside the gene matches: 9. The CDR3 coding sequence is TGTGCCAGCAGCCCCGGGACAGATATTAATCAGCCCCAGCATTTT. This encodes CASSPGTDINQPQHF.

This chain links TRBV7-7 with TRBJ2-2; the match to TRBD2 covers 10 bases. The CDR3 spans 16 residues. Trimming cost V 2 bases and J 6 bases; bases outside gene matches: 6. Germline lookup yields CDR1 SSHAT and CDR2 FNYEAQ (reference sequence). The CDR3 region is CASSLRPAGGPGELFF. For the CDR3, the DNA is TGTGCCAGCAGCTTAAGGCCAGCGGGGGGGCCCGGGGAGCTGTTTTTT. Looking up the rest from reference TRBV7-7 and TRBJ2-2 gives the full variable domain: GAGVSQSPRYKVTKRGQDVTLRCDPISSHATLYWYQQALGQGPEFLTYFNYEAQPDKSGLPSDRFSAERPEGSISTLTIQRTEQRDSAMYRCASSLRPAGGPGELFFGEGSRLTVL.

The table lists this clonotype with a few counts. The genes are TRBV18 and TRBJ2-5; D gene uncertain. The V and J ends lost 0 bases and 0 bases respectively, with 11 bases between them. Germline V lookup: CDR1 KGHSH, CDR2 LQKENI. The CDR3 runs to 16 residues. The CDR3 reads CASSPPRFGHQETQYF. The CDR3 nucleotides read TGTGCCAGCTCACCACCGAGGTTTGGGCACCAAGAGACCCAGTACTTC.